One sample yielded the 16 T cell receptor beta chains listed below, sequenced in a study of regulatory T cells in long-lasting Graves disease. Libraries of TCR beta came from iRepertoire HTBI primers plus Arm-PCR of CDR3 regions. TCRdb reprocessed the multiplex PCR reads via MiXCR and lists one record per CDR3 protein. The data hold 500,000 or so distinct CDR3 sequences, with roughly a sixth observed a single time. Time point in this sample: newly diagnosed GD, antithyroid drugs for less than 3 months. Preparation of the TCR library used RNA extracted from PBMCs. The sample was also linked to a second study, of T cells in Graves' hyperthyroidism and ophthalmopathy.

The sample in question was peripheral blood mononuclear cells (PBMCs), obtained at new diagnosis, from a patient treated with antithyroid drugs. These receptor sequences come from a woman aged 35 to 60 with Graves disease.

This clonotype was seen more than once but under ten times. The CDR3 DNA reads TGTGCTAGTGGTTCAACCGGGACAGGGTTTTCCTACGAGCAGTACTTC. Its protein product is CASGSTGTGFSYEQYF. This chain joins TRBV12-5 and TRBJ2-7; TRBD1 matches 9 bases. The germline V gene has CDR1 LGHNT and CDR2 FRNRAP. V shed 4 bases and J 1 base; nucleotides not matched to a gene: 8. CDR3 size: 16 residues.

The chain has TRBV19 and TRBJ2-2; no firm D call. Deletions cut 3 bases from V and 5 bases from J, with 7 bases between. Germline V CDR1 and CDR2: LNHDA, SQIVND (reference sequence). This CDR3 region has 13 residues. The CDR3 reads CASSIAETGELFF. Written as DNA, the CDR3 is TGTGCCAGTAGTATCGCTGAGACCGGGGAGCTGTTTTTT. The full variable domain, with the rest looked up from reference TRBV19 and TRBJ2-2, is DGGITQSPKYLFRKEGQNVTLSCEQNLNHDAMYWYRQDPGQGLRLIYYSQIVNDFQKGDIAEGYSVSREKKESFPLTVTSAQKNPTAFYLCASSIAETGELFFGEGSRLTVL.

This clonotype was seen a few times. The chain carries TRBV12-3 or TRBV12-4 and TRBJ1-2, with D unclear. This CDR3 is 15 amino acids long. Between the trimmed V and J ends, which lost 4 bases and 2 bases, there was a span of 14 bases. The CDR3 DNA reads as TGTGCCAGCAGTTACTATCCTGGAATCAACTATGGCTACACCTTC. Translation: CASSYYPGINYGYTF.

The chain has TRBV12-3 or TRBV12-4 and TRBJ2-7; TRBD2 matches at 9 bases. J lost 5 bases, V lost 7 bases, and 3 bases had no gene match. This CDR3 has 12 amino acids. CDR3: CASTAGGHEQYF. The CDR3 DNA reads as TGTGCCAGCACCGCGGGGGGGCACGAGCAGTACTTC.

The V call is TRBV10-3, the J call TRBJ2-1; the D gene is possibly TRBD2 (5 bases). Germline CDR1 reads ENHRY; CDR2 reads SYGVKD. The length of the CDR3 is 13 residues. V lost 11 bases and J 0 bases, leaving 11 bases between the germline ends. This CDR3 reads CAASTSSYNEQFF. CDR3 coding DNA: TGTGCCGCCAGCACTAGCTCCTACAATGAGCAGTTCTTC.

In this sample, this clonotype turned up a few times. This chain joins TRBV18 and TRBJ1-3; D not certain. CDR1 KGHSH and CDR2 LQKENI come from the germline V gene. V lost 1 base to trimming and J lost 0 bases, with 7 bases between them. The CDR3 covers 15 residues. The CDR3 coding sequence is TGTGCCAGCTCACCACAGGAGTACTCTGGAAACACCATATATTTT. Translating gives CASSPQEYSGNTIYF.

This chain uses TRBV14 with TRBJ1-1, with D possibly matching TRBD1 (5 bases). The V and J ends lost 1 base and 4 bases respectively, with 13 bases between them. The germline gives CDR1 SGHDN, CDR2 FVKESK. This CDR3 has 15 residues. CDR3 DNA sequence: TGTGCCAGCAGCCAAGCATTGGGGGGAGGCACTGAAGCTTTCTTT. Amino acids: CASSQALGGGTEAFF.

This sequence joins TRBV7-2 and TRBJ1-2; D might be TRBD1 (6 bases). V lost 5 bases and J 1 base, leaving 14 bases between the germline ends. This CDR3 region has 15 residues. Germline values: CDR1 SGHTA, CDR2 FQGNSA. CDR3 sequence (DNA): TGTGCCAGCAGCGAATTCAAACAGGGTAACTATGGCTACACCTTC. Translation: CASSEFKQGNYGYTF. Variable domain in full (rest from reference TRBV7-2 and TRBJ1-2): GAGVSQSPSNKVTEKGKDVELRCDPISGHTALYWYRQSLGQGLEFLIYFQGNSAPDKSGLPSDRFSAERTGGSVSTLTIQRTQQEDSAVYLCASSEFKQGNYGYTFGSGTRLTVV.

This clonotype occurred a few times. CDR3 amino acids: CASTLYPSNQPQHF. The CDR3 nucleotides are TGTGCCAGCACCCTATACCCTAGCAATCAGCCCCAGCATTTT. The rearrangement links TRBV7-2 to TRBJ1-5, with D unresolved. This CDR3 has 14 residues. V lost 7 bases and J lost 0, with 10 bases in between. Per germline, CDR1 SGHTA and CDR2 FQGNSA.

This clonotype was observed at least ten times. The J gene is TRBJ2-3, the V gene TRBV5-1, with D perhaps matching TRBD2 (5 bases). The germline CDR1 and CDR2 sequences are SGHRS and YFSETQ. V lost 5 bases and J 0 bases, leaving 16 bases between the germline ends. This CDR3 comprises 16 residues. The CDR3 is CASSPGLGASTDTQYF. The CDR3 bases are TGCGCCAGCAGTCCCGGACTGGGAGCTAGCACAGATACGCAGTATTTT. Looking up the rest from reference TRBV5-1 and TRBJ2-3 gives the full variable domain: KAGVTQTPRYLIKTRGQQVTLSCSPISGHRSVSWYQQTPGQGLQFLFEYFSETQRNKGNFPGRFSGRQFSNSRSEMNVSTLELGDSALYLCASSPGLGASTDTQYFGPGTRLTVL.

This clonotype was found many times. As DNA, the CDR3 is TGTGCCAGCAGCCTCTCAGGGACTCTCAATCAGCCCCAGCATTTT. It yields the protein CASSLSGTLNQPQHF. This chain links TRBV3-1 with TRBJ1-5; tentative D call: TRBD1 (5 bases). V was pared by 4 bases and J by 3 bases, with 13 bases between. CDR3 length: 15 amino acids. Germline-derived CDR1 and CDR2 are LGHDT and YNNKEL (reference sequence).

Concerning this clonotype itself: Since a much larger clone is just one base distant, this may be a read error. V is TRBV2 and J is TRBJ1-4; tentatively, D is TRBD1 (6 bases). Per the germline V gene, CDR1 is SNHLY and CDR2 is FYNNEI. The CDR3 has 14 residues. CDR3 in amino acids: CASSAGGRTEELFF. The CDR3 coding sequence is TGTGCCAGCAGTGCCGGGGGGCGGACTGAAGAACTGTTTTTT.

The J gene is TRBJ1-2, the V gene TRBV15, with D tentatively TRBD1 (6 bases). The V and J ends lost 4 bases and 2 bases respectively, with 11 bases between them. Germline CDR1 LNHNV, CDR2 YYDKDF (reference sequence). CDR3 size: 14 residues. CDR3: CATSTGRGNYGYTF. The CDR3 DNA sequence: TGTGCCACCAGCACAGGCAGGGGAAACTATGGCTACACCTTC.

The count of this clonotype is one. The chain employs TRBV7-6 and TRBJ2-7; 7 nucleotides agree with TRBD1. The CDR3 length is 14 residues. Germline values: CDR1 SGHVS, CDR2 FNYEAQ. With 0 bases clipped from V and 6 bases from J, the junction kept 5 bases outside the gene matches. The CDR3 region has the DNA TGTGCCAGCAGCTTAGCAGGGGGCGCGTCCGAGCAGTACTTC. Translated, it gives CASSLAGGASEQYF.

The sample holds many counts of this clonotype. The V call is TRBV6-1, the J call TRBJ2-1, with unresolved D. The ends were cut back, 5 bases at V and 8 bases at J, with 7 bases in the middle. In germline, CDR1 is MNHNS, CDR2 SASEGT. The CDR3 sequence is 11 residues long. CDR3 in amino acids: CASSSPHEQFF. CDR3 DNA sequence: TGTGCCAGCAGTAGTCCGCATGAGCAGTTCTTC.

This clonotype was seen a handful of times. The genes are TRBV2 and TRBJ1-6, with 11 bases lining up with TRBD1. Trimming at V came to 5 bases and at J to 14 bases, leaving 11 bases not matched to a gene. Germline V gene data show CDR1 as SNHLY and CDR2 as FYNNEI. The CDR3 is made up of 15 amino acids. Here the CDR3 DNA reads TGTGCCAGCAGTAGCCGGCGGACAGGGGGCGATACCCTCCACTTT. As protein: CASSSRRTGGDTLHF. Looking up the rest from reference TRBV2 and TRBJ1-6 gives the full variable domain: EPEVTQTPSHQVTQMGQEVILRCVPISNHLYFYWYRQILGQKVEFLVSFYNNEISEKSEIFDDQFSVERPDGSNFTLKIRSTKLEDSAMYFCASSSRRTGGDTLHFGNGTRLTVT.